These T cell receptor beta chains were read from a single sample in a study of blood T cell repertoires in COVID-19. The table came from immunoSEQ multiplex PCR; TCRdb's copy has only in-frame clones and leaves some out. The sample comprises 95,000 to 150,000 clones, about two thirds of which are singletons, and 0.7% to 1% rests with the top ten. The specimen sequenced was peripheral blood. Every receptor here comes from a human donor with acute or convalescent COVID-19. The donor label of this sample is uncertain. Both conserved end residues are part of each CDR3. A D gene is named only where the DNA matches it firmly. Size is stated for part of the rows, as once, few or many counts, or as a class when the clone is expanded.

abundance,j_gene,d_gene,v_gene,CDR3aa
once,TRBJ1-2,TRBD1,TRBV4-1,CASSQETGQGAGGYTF
few,TRBJ1-3,.,TRBV23-1,CASSQPTGSSGNTIYF
.,TRBJ2-3,TRBD2,TRBV5-1,CASTERGDYGTQYF
few,TRBJ1-2,TRBD1,TRBV10-1,CASSESRGQGFGYTF
.,TRBJ1-6,.,TRBV6-1,CASSEAWGRTNSPLHF
.,TRBJ2-3,TRBD2,TRBV7-6,CASSFRGRVTDTQYF
.,TRBJ2-1,.,TRBV18,CASSPSRDNEQFF
.,TRBJ2-1,TRBD2,TRBV3-1/TRBV3-2,CASSLSGVYEQFF
.,TRBJ2-7,TRBD1,TRBV12-3/TRBV12-4,CASSLTGGEQYF
few,TRBJ1-5,TRBD1,TRBV3-1/TRBV3-2,CASSQEGTGGGQPQHF
few,TRBJ1-1,.,TRBV7-3,CASSARGGSEAFF
.,TRBJ2-7,.,TRBV7-2,CASSLRQANEQYF
.,TRBJ1-2,TRBD1,TRBV2,CASSVATGGYGYTF
.,TRBJ2-5,.,TRBV9,CASNRGRKTQYF
.,TRBJ1-5,TRBD1,TRBV12-3/TRBV12-4,CASSPGGGQPQHF
.,TRBJ1-2,TRBD1,TRBV18,CASSLNRDRAMGYTF
.,TRBJ2-3,.,TRBV11-2,CASSSRLRTDTQYF
.,TRBJ2-7,.,TRBV2,CASKQAFLGEQYF
.,TRBJ1-3,.,TRBV7-2,CASSLVQGSGNTIYF
.,TRBJ2-5,TRBD2,TRBV3-1/TRBV3-2,CASSQGPRGGLETQYF
.,TRBJ1-1,.,TRBV10-3,CAIGPLGTEAFF
.,TRBJ2-4,.,TRBV5-4,CASSLAGSIGKNIQYF
.,TRBJ2-4,.,TRBV7-9,CASSLVPILAKNIQYF
once,TRBJ1-5,.,TRBV28,CARFFPRGGRGAQPQHF
.,TRBJ2-1,.,TRBV5-1,CASSYKYEQFF
.,TRBJ1-2,.,TRBV6-1,CASSEALLPRADGYTF
.,TRBJ1-1,.,TRBV7-9,CASSQSNTEAFF
few,TRBJ1-1,.,TRBV12-3/TRBV12-4,CASSRGPATEAFF
few,TRBJ2-7,TRBD1,TRBV5-1,CASSSGQGSYEQYF
.,TRBJ2-3,TRBD2,TRBV5-1,CASTRGDTDTQYF
.,TRBJ2-4,TRBD1,TRBV13,CASSLSPLRQGARNIQYF
.,TRBJ2-1,.,TRBV5-1,CASSYHWSYNEQFF
once,TRBJ2-5,.,TRBV6-1,CASSEPFRGPQETQYF